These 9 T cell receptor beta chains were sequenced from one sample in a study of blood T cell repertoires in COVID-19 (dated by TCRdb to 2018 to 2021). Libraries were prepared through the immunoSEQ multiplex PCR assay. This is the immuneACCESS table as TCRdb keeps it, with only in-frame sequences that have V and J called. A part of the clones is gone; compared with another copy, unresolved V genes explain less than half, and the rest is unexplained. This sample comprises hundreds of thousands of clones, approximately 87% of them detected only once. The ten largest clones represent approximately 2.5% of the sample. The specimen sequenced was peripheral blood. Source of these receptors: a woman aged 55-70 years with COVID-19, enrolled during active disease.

The CDR3, as DNA: TGTGCCAGCTCAAGCTTTACAGGGGGCAACACTGAAGCTTTCTTT. Protein product: CASSSFTGGNTEAFF. The gene calls are TRBV18 and TRBJ1-1, with 9 bases lining up with TRBD1. The CDR3 spans 15 residues. Germline assignment: CDR1 KGHSH and CDR2 LQKENI. V shed 5 bases, J shed 2 bases, and the junction held 6 bases outside the gene matches.

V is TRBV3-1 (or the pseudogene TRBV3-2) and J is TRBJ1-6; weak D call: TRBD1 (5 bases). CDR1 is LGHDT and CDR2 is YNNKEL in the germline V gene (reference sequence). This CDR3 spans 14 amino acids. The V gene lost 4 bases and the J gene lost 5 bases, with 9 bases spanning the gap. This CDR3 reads CASSRQGHNSPLHF. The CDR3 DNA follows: TGTGCCAGCAGCCGTCAGGGTCATAATTCACCCCTCCACTTT.

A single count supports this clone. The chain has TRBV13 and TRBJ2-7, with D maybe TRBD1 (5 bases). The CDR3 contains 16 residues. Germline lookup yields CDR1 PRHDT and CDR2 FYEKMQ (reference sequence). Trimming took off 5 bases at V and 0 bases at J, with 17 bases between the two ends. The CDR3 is CASSAQGQVSSYEQYF. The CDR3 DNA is TGTGCCAGCAGCGCCCAGGGTCAGGTGAGCTCCTACGAGCAGTACTTC.

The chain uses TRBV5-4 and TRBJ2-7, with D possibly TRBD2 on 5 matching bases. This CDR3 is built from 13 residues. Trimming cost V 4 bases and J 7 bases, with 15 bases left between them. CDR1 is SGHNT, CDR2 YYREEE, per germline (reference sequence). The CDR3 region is CASSLVTEREQYF. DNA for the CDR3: TGTGCCAGCAGCCTGGTGACGGAGCGGGAGCAGTACTTC.

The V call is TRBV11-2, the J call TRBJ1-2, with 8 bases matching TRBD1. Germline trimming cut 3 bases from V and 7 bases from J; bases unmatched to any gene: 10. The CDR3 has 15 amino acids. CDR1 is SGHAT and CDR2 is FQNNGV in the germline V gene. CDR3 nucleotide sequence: TGTGCCAGCAGCTTGGGTCAGGGGGCAAGCAGTGGCTACACCTTC. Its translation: CASSLGQGASSGYTF.

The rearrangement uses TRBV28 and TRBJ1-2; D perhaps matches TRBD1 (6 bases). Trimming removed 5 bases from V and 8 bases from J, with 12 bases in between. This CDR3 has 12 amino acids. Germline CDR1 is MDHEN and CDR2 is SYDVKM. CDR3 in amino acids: CASSQTGPGYTF. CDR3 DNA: TGTGCCAGCAGTCAAACAGGGCCCGGCTACACCTTC.

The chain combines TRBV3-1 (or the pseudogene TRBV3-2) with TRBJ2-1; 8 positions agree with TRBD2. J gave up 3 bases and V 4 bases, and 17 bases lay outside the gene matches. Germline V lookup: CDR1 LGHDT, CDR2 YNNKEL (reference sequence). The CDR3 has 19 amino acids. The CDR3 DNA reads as TGTGCCAGCAGCCCCATGGGCGGGGGGTCCTCAAACGTCTACAATGAGCAGTTCTTC. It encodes CASSPMGGGSSNVYNEQFF.

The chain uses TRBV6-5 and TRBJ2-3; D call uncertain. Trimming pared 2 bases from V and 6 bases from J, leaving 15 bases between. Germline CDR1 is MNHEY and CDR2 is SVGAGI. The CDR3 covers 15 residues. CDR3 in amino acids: CASSYERPPRDTQYF. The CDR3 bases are TGTGCCAGCAGTTACGAGCGACCCCCGAGGGATACGCAGTATTTT.

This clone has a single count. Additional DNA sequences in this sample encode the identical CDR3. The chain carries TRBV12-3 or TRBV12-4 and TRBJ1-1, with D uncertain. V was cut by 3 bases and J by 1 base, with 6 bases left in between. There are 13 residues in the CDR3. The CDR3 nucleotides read TGTGCCAGCAGTTTCAATAGGAACACTGAAGCTTTCTTT. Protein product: CASSFNRNTEAFF.